This T cell receptor (beta chain) is drawn from a study of blood T cell repertoires in COVID-19. In the study overall: Sample material is recorded as cDNA or gDNA derived from T cells, B-cell-depleted T cells, or PBMCs.

Clones were read by immunoSEQ multiplex PCR, and TCRdb kept only the in-frame ones, dropping some. The repertoire has more than 100,000 clones, around 87% of them found once; the top ten carry more than 3.5%. This CDR3 comprises 18 residues. Trimming shortened V by 9 bases and J by 2 bases, and 30 bases separated the two germline ends. CDR1 is SGHRS, CDR2 YFSETQ, per germline. Material for sequencing was peripheral blood. This chain links TRBV5-1 with TRBJ2-7; possibly TRBD2 for D (6 bases). The clonotype comes from a woman between 55 and 75 years old with acute or convalescent COVID-19. The CDR3 is CATSFRTSSTIQPYEQYV. As DNA, the CDR3 is TGCGCCACTTCTTTCCGAACTAGCAGTACTATTCAACCCTACGAGCAGTACGTC.